This passage covers 21 T cell receptor beta chains from one sample sequenced in a study of read filtering for tumor transcriptome and immune sequencing (dated by TCRdb to 2020 to 2021). The instrument given in TCRdb is Illumina HiSeq 4000. TCR libraries were built from approximately 400 ng RNA with the Immunoverse kit, using molecular barcoded adaptors covering alpha/delta and beta/gamma chains. Starting from the raw public reads, TCRdb applied fastp trimming at Q25, assembled clones with MiXCR and retained in-frame beta chains. One record per CDR3 amino acid sequence lists the most common genes and DNA. Counted in this sample were around 38,000 distinct CDR3 sequences; roughly an eighth of them appeared once. The ten biggest clones cover about 26% of the sample. Specimen: a population of CD138-negative cells sorted from bone marrow. The cell subset or site tag for this specimen amounts to: bone marrow mononuclear cells depleted of CD138+ plasma/myeloma cells by negative magnetic selection. The receptor set was obtained from a donor aged 40 or over with multiple myeloma.

This clonotype was seen repeatedly, ten times or more. The rearrangement joins TRBV29-1 to TRBJ1-1, with unresolved D. The CDR3 contains 13 residues. In germline, CDR1 is SQVTM, CDR2 ANQGSEA. The germline V and J ends were trimmed by 2 bases and 0 bases, with 7 bases remaining between them. CDR3 loop: CSVESLMNTEAFF. CDR3 nucleotide sequence: TGCAGCGTTGAAAGCCTGATGAACACTGAAGCTTTCTTT.

As DNA, the CDR3 is TGTGCCAGCAGTTGGGCCGGGACAGAAGCTTTCTTT. It is translated as CASSWAGTEAFF. The chain joins TRBV28 to TRBJ1-1, with D perhaps matching TRBD1 (6 bases). The CDR3 length is 12 residues. V was trimmed by 4 bases and J by 8 bases, leaving 11 bases between them. The germline gives CDR1 MDHEN, CDR2 SYDVKM.

This clonotype came up a few times. The chain has TRBV29-1 and TRBJ1-3; possible D gene TRBD1, 6 bases. The ends were cut back, 6 bases at V and 1 base at J, with 10 bases in the middle. Germline V CDR1 and CDR2: SQVTM, ANQGSEA. The CDR3 covers 13 residues. The CDR3 protein is CSVAGESGNTIYF. In nucleotides, the CDR3 is TGCAGCGTCGCAGGGGAATCTGGAAACACCATATATTTT. The full variable domain, rest sourced from reference TRBV29-1 and TRBJ1-3, is SAVISQKPSRDICQRGTSLTIQCQVDSQVTMMFWYRQQPGQSLTLIATANQGSEATYESGFVIDKFPISRPNLTFSTLTVSNMSPEDSSIYLCSVAGESGNTIYFGEGSWLTVV.

This clonotype was observed a handful of times. The rearrangement links TRBV28 to TRBJ2-5; D remains unclear. CDR3 length: 14 amino acids. Germline-derived CDR1 and CDR2 are MDHEN and SYDVKM. Trimming stripped 4 bases from V and 3 bases from J, with 12 bases between. The chain's CDR3 is CASSSRRNEETQYF. The CDR3 DNA is TGTGCCAGCAGTTCTCGACGGAACGAAGAGACCCAGTACTTC.

This chain connects TRBV11-2 to TRBJ2-7, with TRBD1 identical over 10 bases. The CDR3 is 15 residues long. CDR1 is SGHAT, CDR2 FQNNGV, per germline. The trim removed 0 bases at V and 4 bases at J, leaving 3 bases unmatched. The CDR3 DNA reads TGTGCCAGCAGCTTAGAGGACAGGGGGTTTTACGAGCAGTACTTC. Its translation: CASSLEDRGFYEQYF.

About this clonotype itself: This likely stems from a read error, as it lies one base from a far larger clone. The chain employs TRBV6-1 and TRBJ2-2, with D unresolved. Germline lookup yields CDR1 MNHNS and CDR2 SASEGT. The ends were cut back, 8 bases at V and 9 bases at J, with 16 bases in the middle. CDR3 length: 13 residues. This CDR3 reads CASGLRPLRELFF. The CDR3 DNA sequence: TGTGCCAGCGGTTTGCGACCCCTTAGGGAGCTGTTTTTT.

Comment on this clonotype: A much larger clone sits a single nucleotide away, making a read error possible. The chain has TRBV14 and TRBJ2-5; D gene unclear. The ends were cut back, 4 bases at V and 6 bases at J, with 18 bases in the middle. The CDR3 is made up of 15 amino acids. CDR1 and CDR2 (germline): SGHDN, FVKESK. CDR3 in DNA: TGTGCCAGCAGCCGAGAAAAGGGAACCCTGAAGACCCAGTACTTC. The encoded protein is CASSREKGTLKTQYF.

The rearrangement links TRBV27 to TRBJ2-3; 11 nucleotides match TRBD2. Per germline, CDR1 MNHEY and CDR2 SMNVEV (reference sequence). J was trimmed by 8 bases and V by 5 bases; bases with no gene match: 12. The length of the CDR3 is 16 residues. The CDR3 protein is CASSTLTSGSGATQYF. The CDR3 DNA follows: TGTGCCAGCAGTACCCTTACTAGCGGGAGTGGGGCTACGCAGTATTTT.

The chain couples TRBV6-6 to TRBJ1-6; weak D call: TRBD1 (5 bases). This CDR3 has 13 residues. Germline loops: CDR1 MNHNY, CDR2 SVGAGI (reference sequence). CDR3 DNA: TGTGTCGACCGGGACGCCTATAATTCACCCCTCCACTTT. It is translated as CVDRDAYNSPLHF.

This clonotype came up many times. The chain has TRBV7-2 and TRBJ2-4; 8 nucleotides agree with TRBD2. The V and J ends lost 1 base and 0 bases, in that order; junction bases with no gene match: 5. Per the germline V gene, CDR1 is SGHTA and CDR2 is FQGNSA. The CDR3 extends over 17 amino acids. CDR3 loop: CASSLDWLAGAKNIQYF. The CDR3 DNA follows: TGTGCCAGCAGCTTAGATTGGCTAGCGGGAGCCAAAAACATTCAGTACTTC.

This clonotype was recorded a few times. One base separates it from a far larger clone, so it is likely a read error. The V gene is TRBV11-3, the J gene TRBJ2-1; D uncertain. The CDR3 totals 11 residues. CDR1 and CDR2 from the germline V gene are SGHNT and YENEEA. The CDR3 here is CASSFYDEQFF. The DNA of the CDR3 is TGTGCCAGCAGCTTCTACGATGAGCAGTTCTTC.

About this clonotype: A much larger clone lies one base from this, so it may be a read error. The conserved phenylalanine or tryptophan is not found at the CDR3 terminus, so this likely reflects a read error. CDR3 protein: CAISESSGSNGIQYI. In nucleotides, the CDR3 is TGTGCCATCAGTGAGTCGTCGGGGAGCAACGGCATTCAGTACATC. This chain joins TRBV10-3 and TRBJ2-4; tentative D call: TRBD2 (5 bases). The CDR3 sequence is 15 residues long. Trimming removed 0 bases from V and 9 bases from J, with 15 bases in between. Germline V lookup: CDR1 ENHRY, CDR2 SYGVKD.

This clonotype came up many times. This chain joins TRBV4-1 and TRBJ2-5; no clear D. The length of the CDR3 is 15 residues. Germline V lookup: CDR1 MGHRA, CDR2 YSYEKL. V lost 4 bases to trimming and J lost 4 bases, with 16 bases between them. The CDR3 DNA reads as TGCGCCAGCAGCCGAGAGAATCAGCCTCGAGAGACCCAGTACTTC. This encodes CASSRENQPRETQYF.

This clonotype was picked up many times. The V gene is TRBV5-1, the J gene TRBJ2-3; TRBD2 might be the D (5 bases). The CDR3 loop spans 15 amino acids. V was trimmed by 3 bases and J by 5 bases, leaving 16 bases between them. Germline CDR1 is SGHRS and CDR2 is YFSETQ. CDR3 in amino acids: CASSSSGFVGDTQYF. As DNA, the CDR3 is TGCGCCAGCAGCTCCAGCGGTTTCGTGGGAGATACGCAGTATTTT.

This clonotype was picked up many times. The chain recombines TRBV20-1 with TRBJ2-4, with 8 bases that match TRBD1. The CDR3 is 14 amino acids. V was pared by 3 bases and J by 2 bases, with 3 bases of the junction left unmatched. Germline-derived CDR1 and CDR2 are DFQATT and SNEGSKA (reference sequence). The chain's CDR3 is CSARQGASKNIQYF. The CDR3 nucleotides read TGCAGTGCTAGGCAGGGGGCCTCCAAAAACATTCAGTACTTC.

The V call is TRBV20-1, the J call TRBJ2-3; weak D call: TRBD1 (7 bases). V gave up 8 bases and J gave up 11 bases, with 20 bases separating them. The CDR3 consists of 12 residues. Germline values: CDR1 DFQATT, CDR2 SNEGSKA (reference sequence). This CDR3 reads CSPGRQGGGQYF. DNA of the CDR3: TGCAGTCCTGGACGACAGGGAGGAGGGCAGTATTTT.

Concerning this clonotype: One base away lies a much larger clone, so this may be a sequencing read error. The rearrangement uses TRBV7-9 and TRBJ2-5, with 7 bases lining up with TRBD2. J lost 5 bases, V lost 3 bases, and 6 bases had no gene match. This CDR3 has 14 amino acids. Germline V gene lookup returns CDR1 SEHNR and CDR2 FQNEAQ (reference sequence). The CDR3 DNA sequence: TGTGCCAGCAGCTTGACGGGACTACACGAGACCCAGTACTTC. Translated: CASSLTGLHETQYF.

This clonotype has a count of ten or more. The chain links TRBV20-1 to TRBJ2-5; 9 bases align to TRBD2. The CDR3 loop spans 14 amino acids. The germline V gene has CDR1 DFQATT and CDR2 SNEGSKA (reference sequence). The junction had 7 bases not matched to a gene; V was cut back by 3 bases and J by 5 bases. As DNA, the CDR3 is TGCAGTGCTAGTATTAGCGGGAGTGGGGAGACCCAGTACTTC. This translates into CSASISGSGETQYF.

This clonotype was picked up many times. The gene calls are TRBV13 and TRBJ2-7; 10 bases agree with TRBD1. Germline trimming cut 5 bases from V and 3 bases from J; bases unmatched to any gene: 4. This CDR3 is 14 amino acids long. CDR1 is PRHDT, CDR2 FYEKMQ, per germline (reference sequence). In DNA form, the CDR3 reads TGTGCCAGCAGCGGCCGGGACAGGGGCTACGAGCAGTACTTC. Translating gives CASSGRDRGYEQYF.

Concerning this clonotype: Given a much more abundant clone one base away, this may be a read error. The rearrangement joins TRBV29-1 to TRBJ2-2, with D uncertain. The germline gives CDR1 SQVTM, CDR2 ANQGSEA. The V gene lost 4 bases and the J gene lost 0 bases, with 9 bases spanning the gap. This CDR3 spans 14 amino acids. The CDR3 nucleotides are TGCAGCGTTGTTGGCCAGGCGAACACCGGGGAGCTGTTTTTT. It codes for CSVVGQANTGELFF.

The rearrangement links TRBV5-1 to TRBJ2-1; 7 bases align to TRBD2. The germline V gene encodes CDR1 SGHRS and CDR2 YFSETQ. The CDR3 consists of 15 residues. With 2 bases clipped from V and 5 bases from J, the junction kept 7 bases outside the gene matches. This CDR3 is CASSLELASHNEQFF. The CDR3 region has the DNA TGCGCCAGCAGCTTAGAACTAGCGAGCCACAATGAGCAGTTCTTC.